The 15 T cell receptor beta chains reported below all come from one sample, sequenced in a study of T cells in Graves' hyperthyroidism and ophthalmopathy. The source material, RNA transcripts, was used to amplify TCR beta CDR3 regions. HTBI primers were employed in a first-round RT-PCR of the TCR CDR3. TCRdb reprocessed the multiplex PCR reads with MiXCR, giving one entry per CDR3 protein. The table includes about 350,000 distinct CDR3 sequences, roughly a sixth detected once. The sequenced sample consisted of blood. These TCRs come from a woman between 25 and 40 years old with Graves' hyperthyroidism that later progressed to Graves' ophthalmopathy.

The V and J genes are TRBV2 and TRBJ1-6, with D tentatively TRBD1 (6 bases). The CDR3 has 15 amino acids. Per the germline V gene, CDR1 is SNHLY and CDR2 is FYNNEI. Trimming stripped 4 bases from V and 3 bases from J, with 10 bases between. The CDR3 DNA reads TGTGCCAGCAGTGGGGACACCAGCTATAATTCACCCCTCCACTTT. It is translated as CASSGDTSYNSPLHF.

This chain uses TRBV12-3 or TRBV12-4 with TRBJ2-6; D gene uncertain. V dropped 8 bases and J dropped 0 bases, with 2 bases sitting between them. The CDR3 contains 12 residues. As DNA, the CDR3 is TGTGCCAGCCTCTCTGGGGCCAACGTCCTGACTTTC. Translating gives CASLSGANVLTF.

The chain employs TRBV28 and TRBJ1-2, with D tentatively TRBD1 (5 bases). The CDR3 sequence is 12 residues long. CDR1 MDHEN and CDR2 SYDVKM come from the germline V gene. The CDR3 DNA reads TGTGTAACGGACAAGGGGCCGGGTGGCTACACCTTC. Its translation: CVTDKGPGGYTF.

The J gene is TRBJ1-1, the V gene TRBV3-1; D gene unclear. Germline V gene lookup returns CDR1 LGHDT and CDR2 YNNKEL (reference sequence). The CDR3 runs to 13 residues. V gave up 2 bases and J gave up 11 bases, with 15 bases separating them. The CDR3 DNA reads as TGTGCCAGCAGCCAACCCGATCGGGGTAAGGCTTTCTTT. Amino acid sequence: CASSQPDRGKAFF.

The V gene is TRBV9, the J gene TRBJ2-2; 9 bases are shared with TRBD2. The CDR3 is 14 residues long. J gave up 5 bases and V 7 bases, and 6 bases lay outside the gene matches. Germline assignment: CDR1 SGDLS and CDR2 YYNGEE. The CDR3 loop reads CASGGLALTGELFF. The CDR3 DNA is TGTGCCAGCGGTGGACTAGCGTTGACCGGGGAGCTGTTTTTT.

For the CDR3, the DNA is TGCGCCAGCAAAAGGTGTAGGGGGTACCAAGAGACCCAGTACTTC. This codes for CASKRCRGYQETQYF. The V gene is TRBV10-1, the J gene TRBJ2-5; D is perhaps TRBD1 (6 bases). Germline V gene sequence: CDR1 WNHNN, CDR2 SYGVQD (reference sequence). V was clipped by 7 bases and J by 0 bases, with 15 bases between them. This CDR3 has 15 amino acids.

A note on this clonotype: This CDR3 is missing its conserved last phenylalanine or tryptophan, likely due to a read error. The rearrangement joins TRBV5-6 to TRBJ2-7; a weak D match, TRBD2 (6 bases). The CDR3 is made up of 14 amino acids. Germline CDR1 is SGHDT and CDR2 is YYEEEE. Trimming removed 1 base from V and 2 bases from J, with 10 bases in between. The CDR3 here is CASSLRESTYEQYS. CDR3 coding DNA: TGTGCCAGCAGCTTGCGGGAGAGTACCTACGAGCAGTACTCC.

This clonotype has ten or more counts. The chain joins TRBV20-1 to TRBJ2-3; D perhaps matches TRBD1 (5 bases). V was trimmed by 3 bases and J by 2 bases, leaving 12 bases between them. The CDR3 consists of 14 residues. CDR1 and CDR2 (germline): DFQATT, SNEGSKA (reference sequence). CDR3 loop: CSARGRANTDTQYF. The CDR3 nucleotides read TGCAGTGCTAGGGGGCGCGCGAACACAGATACGCAGTATTTT.

This clonotype came up a few times. The chain has TRBV5-4 and TRBJ2-5; 11 nucleotides align to TRBD1. Germline V gene sequence: CDR1 SGHNT, CDR2 YYREEE (reference sequence). This CDR3 region has 16 residues. Trimming at V came to 1 base and at J to 3 bases, leaving 5 bases not matched to a gene. The CDR3 nucleotides read TGTGCCAGCAGCTTGTGGACAGGGGGCGCCGAAGAGACCCAGTACTTC. Protein product: CASSLWTGGAEETQYF.

This clonotype was counted many times. The chain employs TRBV27 and TRBJ1-2, with D perhaps TRBD1 (6 bases). Germline V CDR1 and CDR2: MNHEY, SMNVEV (reference sequence). The germline V and J ends were trimmed by 0 bases and 8 bases, with 13 bases remaining between them. This CDR3 region has 14 residues. The CDR3 sequence is CASSLSSGVGGYTF. DNA for the CDR3: TGTGCCAGCAGTTTATCATCAGGGGTCGGGGGCTACACCTTC.

The chain links TRBV7-9 to TRBJ1-1; D remains ambiguous. Germline V CDR1 and CDR2: SEHNR, FQNEAQ (reference sequence). This CDR3 is 14 amino acids long. With 2 bases removed from V and 0 bases from J, the gap between germline ends came to 7 bases. CDR3 region: CASSLNGMNTEAFF. Here the CDR3 DNA reads TGTGCCAGCAGCTTAAACGGGATGAACACTGAAGCTTTCTTT.

The chain employs TRBV20-1 and TRBJ1-4; D possibly corresponds to TRBD1 (6 bases). This CDR3 region has 14 residues. The V gene's germline CDR1 is DFQATT and CDR2 SNEGSKA (reference sequence). V shed 6 bases and J shed 6 bases, with 17 bases lying between them. The CDR3 DNA is TGCAGTGCAGGAGAACAGGGACTAGATGAAAAACTGTTTTTT. It specifies CSAGEQGLDEKLFF.

The chain has TRBV11-3 and TRBJ2-7; D might be TRBD2 (5 bases). In germline, CDR1 is SGHNT, CDR2 YENEEA. The CDR3 runs 13 residues. The germline V and J ends were trimmed by 0 bases and 7 bases, with 10 bases remaining between them. Written as DNA, the CDR3 is TGTGCCAGCAGCTTAGAACATACGGGAGAGCAGTACTTC. Translated: CASSLEHTGEQYF.

The genes are TRBV18 and TRBJ2-5; 14 bases are shared with TRBD2. The germline gives CDR1 KGHSH, CDR2 LQKENI. The CDR3 has 17 residues. Trimming cost V 3 bases and J 3 bases; bases outside gene matches: 6. As DNA, the CDR3 is TGTGCCAGCTCACCGGGGGCGGGACTAGCGGGAGAAGAGACCCAGTACTTC. Amino acid sequence: CASSPGAGLAGEETQYF.

This clonotype was picked up one time. V is TRBV11-2 and J is TRBJ2-7; TRBD2 might be the D (5 bases). Germline assignment: CDR1 SGHAT and CDR2 FQNNGV. This CDR3 has 15 amino acids. V was cut by 3 bases and J by 0 bases, with 12 bases left in between. The CDR3 region is CASSFGGSSSYEQYF. The CDR3 DNA is TGTGCCAGCAGCTTCGGCGGGTCCAGCTCCTACGAGCAGTACTTC.